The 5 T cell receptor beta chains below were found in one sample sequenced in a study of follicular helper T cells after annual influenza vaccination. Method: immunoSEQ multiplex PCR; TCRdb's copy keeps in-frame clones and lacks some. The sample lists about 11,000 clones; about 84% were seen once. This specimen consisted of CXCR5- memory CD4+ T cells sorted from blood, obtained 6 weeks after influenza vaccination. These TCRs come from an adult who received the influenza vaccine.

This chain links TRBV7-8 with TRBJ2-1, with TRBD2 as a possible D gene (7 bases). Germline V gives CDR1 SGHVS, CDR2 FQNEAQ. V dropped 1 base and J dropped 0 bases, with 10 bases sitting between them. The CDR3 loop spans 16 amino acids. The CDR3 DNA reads TGTGCCAGCAGCTTAGGGGGGGGCTACTCCTACAATGAGCAGTTCTTC. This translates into CASSLGGGYSYNEQFF.

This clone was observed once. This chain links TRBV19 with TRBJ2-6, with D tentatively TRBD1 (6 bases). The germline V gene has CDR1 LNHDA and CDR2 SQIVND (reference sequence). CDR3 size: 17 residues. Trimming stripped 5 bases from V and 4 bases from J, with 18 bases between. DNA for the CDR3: TGTGCCAGTAGTCGAGTTTTACAGGGAGCGGGGGCCAACGTCCTGACTTTC. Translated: CASSRVLQGAGANVLTF. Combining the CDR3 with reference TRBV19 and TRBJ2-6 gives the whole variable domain DGGITQSPKYLFRKEGQNVTLSCEQNLNHDAMYWYRQDPGQGLRLIYYSQIVNDFQKGDIAEGYSVSREKKESFPLTVTSAQKNPTAFYLCASSRVLQGAGANVLTFGAGSRLTVL.

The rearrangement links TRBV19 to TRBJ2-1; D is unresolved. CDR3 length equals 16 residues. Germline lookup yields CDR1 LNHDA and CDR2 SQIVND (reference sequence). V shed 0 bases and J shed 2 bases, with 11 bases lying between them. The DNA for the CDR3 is TGTGCCAGTAGTATAGATTCGGCAGGCACCTACAATGAGCAGTTCTTC. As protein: CASSIDSAGTYNEQFF.

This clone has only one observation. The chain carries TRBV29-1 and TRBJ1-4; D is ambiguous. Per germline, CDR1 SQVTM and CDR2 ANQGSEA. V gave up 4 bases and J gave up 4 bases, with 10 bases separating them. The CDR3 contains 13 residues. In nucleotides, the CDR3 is TGCAGCGTTGGTAGCAGGCTTAATGAAAAACTGTTTTTT. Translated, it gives CSVGSRLNEKLFF.

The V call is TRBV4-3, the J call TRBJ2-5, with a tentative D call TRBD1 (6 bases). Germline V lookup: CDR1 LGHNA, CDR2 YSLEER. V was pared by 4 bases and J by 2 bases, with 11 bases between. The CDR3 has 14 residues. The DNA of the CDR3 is TGCGCCAGCAGCCGGGACACCAAGCAAGAGACCCAGTACTTC. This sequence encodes CASSRDTKQETQYF.